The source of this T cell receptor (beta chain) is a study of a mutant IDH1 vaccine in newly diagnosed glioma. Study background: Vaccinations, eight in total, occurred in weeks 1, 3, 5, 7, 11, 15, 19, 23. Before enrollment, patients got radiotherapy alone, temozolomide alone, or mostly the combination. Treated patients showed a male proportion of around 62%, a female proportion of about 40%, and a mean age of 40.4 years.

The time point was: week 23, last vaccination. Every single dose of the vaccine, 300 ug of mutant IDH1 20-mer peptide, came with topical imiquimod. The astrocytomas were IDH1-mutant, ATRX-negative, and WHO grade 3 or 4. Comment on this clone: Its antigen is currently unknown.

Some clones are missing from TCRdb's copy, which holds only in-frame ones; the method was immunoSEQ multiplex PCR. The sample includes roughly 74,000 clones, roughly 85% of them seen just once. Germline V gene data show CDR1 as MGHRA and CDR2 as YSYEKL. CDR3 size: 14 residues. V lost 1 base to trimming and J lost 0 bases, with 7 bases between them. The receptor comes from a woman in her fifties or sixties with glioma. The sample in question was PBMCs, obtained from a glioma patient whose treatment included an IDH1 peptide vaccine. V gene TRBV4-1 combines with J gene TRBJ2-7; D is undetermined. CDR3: CASSQGQDSYEQYF. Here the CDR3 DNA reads TGCGCCAGCAGCCAAGGGCAGGACTCCTACGAGCAGTACTTC.